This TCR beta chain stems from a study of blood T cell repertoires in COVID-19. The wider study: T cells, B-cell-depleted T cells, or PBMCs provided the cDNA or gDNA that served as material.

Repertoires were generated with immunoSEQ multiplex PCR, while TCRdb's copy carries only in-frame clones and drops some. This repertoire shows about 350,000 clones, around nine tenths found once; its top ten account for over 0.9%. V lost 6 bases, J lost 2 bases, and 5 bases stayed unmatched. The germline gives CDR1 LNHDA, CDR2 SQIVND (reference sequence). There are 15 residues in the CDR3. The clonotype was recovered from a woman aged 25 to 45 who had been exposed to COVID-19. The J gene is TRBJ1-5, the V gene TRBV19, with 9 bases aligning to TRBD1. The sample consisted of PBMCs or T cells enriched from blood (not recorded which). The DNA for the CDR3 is TGTGCCAGTAGGGCACAGGGGGCGGGCAATCAGCCCCAGCATTTT. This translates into CASRAQGAGNQPQHF.